These 15 T cell receptor beta chains were all obtained from the same sample, sequenced in a study of blood T cell repertoires in COVID-19 (TCRdb year 2020). Library prep was done by the immunoSEQ multiplex PCR assay. This immuneACCESS table, as held by TCRdb, lists in-frame sequences with V and J called but not all clones. Of the missing ones, under half trace to an unresolved V gene in checked studies; the others have no known cause. This sample comprises approximately 410,000 clones, just over 85% of them detected only once. The ten biggest clones cover more than 1.4% of the sample. What was sequenced was peripheral blood. The receptors were gathered from a woman under 40 with active or convalescent COVID-19.

The chain has TRBV7-2 and TRBJ2-2; 7 nucleotides agree with TRBD2. Germline CDR1 SGHTA, CDR2 FQGNSA. The J segment lost 6 bases and the V segment lost 2 bases, leaving 9 bases of the junction unmatched. This CDR3 is built from 16 residues. As DNA, the CDR3 is TGTGCCAGCAGCTTATGGTGGGAGGGAGGGTCCGGGGAGCTGTTTTTT. It encodes CASSLWWEGGSGELFF.

The V gene is TRBV7-2, the J gene TRBJ2-1; D is ambiguous. Germline CDR1 reads SGHTA; CDR2 reads FQGNSA. The CDR3 contains 13 residues. V was shortened by 4 bases and J by 4 bases, with 8 bases between the two germline ends. CDR3 in amino acids: CASSSTVYNEQFF. DNA for the CDR3: TGTGCCAGCAGCTCTACAGTTTACAATGAGCAGTTCTTC.

V gene TRBV5-1 combines with J gene TRBJ1-1; no definite D call. The length of the CDR3 is 14 residues. Germline V lookup: CDR1 SGHRS, CDR2 YFSETQ. Between the trimmed V and J ends, which lost 4 bases and 0 bases, there was a span of 10 bases. CDR3 sequence reads: CASSMGSLNTEAFF. CDR3 nucleotides: TGCGCCAGCAGCATGGGAAGCTTGAACACTGAAGCTTTCTTT.

The CDR3 here is CASSFGTGGHQPQHF. For the CDR3, the DNA is TGCGCCAGCAGCTTCGGGACAGGGGGACATCAGCCCCAGCATTTT. The chain combines TRBV5-1 with TRBJ1-5; 11 nucleotides match TRBD1. The CDR3 covers 15 residues. Trimming removed 2 bases from V and 5 bases from J; junction bases left unmatched: 3. Germline V gene sequence: CDR1 SGHRS, CDR2 YFSETQ.

The CDR3 nucleotides are TGTGCCAGCAGTTTGGGGGGGGCAGATACGCAGTATTTT. Translation: CASSLGGADTQYF. The J gene is TRBJ2-3, the V gene TRBV28; 7 nucleotides align to TRBD2. Germline V gene sequence: CDR1 MDHEN, CDR2 SYDVKM. With 3 bases clipped from V and 4 bases from J, the junction kept 1 base outside the gene matches. This CDR3 has 13 residues.

This chain uses TRBV7-7 with TRBJ2-2; 10 bases align to TRBD2. Germline V CDR1 and CDR2: SSHAT, FNYEAQ (reference sequence). V lost 3 bases, J lost 5 bases, and 15 bases stayed unmatched. The CDR3 runs 19 residues. The CDR3 here is CASSLVPGGGLAATGELFF. CDR3 sequence (DNA): TGTGCCAGCAGCTTGGTTCCGGGGGGAGGACTAGCGGCGACCGGGGAGCTGTTTTTT. The complete variable domain, with remaining parts taken from reference TRBV7-7 and TRBJ2-2, reads GAGVSQSPRYKVTKRGQDVTLRCDPISSHATLYWYQQALGQGPEFLTYFNYEAQPDKSGLPSDRFSAERPEGSISTLTIQRTEQRDSAMYRCASSLVPGGGLAATGELFFGEGSRLTVL.

V gene TRBV5-1 combines with J gene TRBJ1-1; a weak D match, TRBD1 (5 bases). The CDR3 is 15 amino acids. The V gene lost 3 bases and the J gene lost 3 bases, with 15 bases spanning the gap. The germline CDR1 and CDR2 sequences are SGHRS and YFSETQ. CDR3 nucleotide sequence: TGCGCCAGCAGCTCCCCCCAGGGTTGGGACACTGAAGCTTTCTTT. Its protein product is CASSSPQGWDTEAFF.

J is TRBJ1-1 and V is TRBV20-1; maybe TRBD1 (6 bases). Trimming took 3 bases from V and 4 from J, leaving 15 bases between them. Germline CDR1 is DFQATT and CDR2 is SNEGSKA (reference sequence). This CDR3 has 14 residues. CDR3 DNA: TGCAGTGCTAGTCGGGGGGCGGTGGGCACTGAAGCTTTCTTT. Amino acids: CSASRGAVGTEAFF.

This rearrangement joins TRBV19 to TRBJ1-2; D is unresolved. The CDR3 length is 12 residues. The ends were cut back, 3 bases at V and 6 bases at J, with 8 bases in the middle. The V gene's germline CDR1 is LNHDA and CDR2 SQIVND (reference sequence). CDR3 in amino acids: CASSMTPDGYTF. The CDR3 coding sequence is TGTGCCAGTAGTATGACTCCAGATGGCTACACCTTC.

The V gene is TRBV6-5, the J gene TRBJ1-2; 7 nucleotides line up with TRBD1. CDR1 and CDR2 from the germline V gene are MNHEY and SVGAGI. V shed 10 bases, J shed 3 bases, and the junction held 8 bases outside the gene matches. The CDR3 covers 13 residues. The CDR3 DNA reads TGTGCCATAAGGGGGCAGGGACACTATGGCTACACCTTC. This gives the protein CAIRGQGHYGYTF.

The chain joins TRBV30 to TRBJ1-2, with TRBD1 as a possible D gene (6 bases). The CDR3 totals 13 residues. Germline loops: CDR1 GTSNPN, CDR2 SVGIG (reference sequence). The germline V and J ends were trimmed by 2 bases and 12 bases, with 19 bases remaining between them. CDR3 amino acids: CAWSPAPYRDHTF. The CDR3 DNA follows: TGTGCCTGGAGTCCTGCCCCCTACAGGGATCACACCTTC.

This clone was observed a handful of times. This chain joins TRBV7-2 and TRBJ1-6, with D uncertain. CDR3 length: 14 residues. The V end lost 0 bases, the J end lost 10 bases, and 10 bases lay between the germline ends. Germline V gene data show CDR1 as SGHTA and CDR2 as FQGNSA. The CDR3 reads CASSLASGGSPLHF. The CDR3 DNA follows: TGTGCCAGCAGCTTAGCCTCTGGAGGGTCACCCCTCCACTTT.

The chain carries TRBV19 and TRBJ2-1; 12 nucleotides match TRBD1. Germline V gene lookup returns CDR1 LNHDA and CDR2 SQIVND (reference sequence). Trimming cost V 5 bases and J 8 bases; bases outside gene matches: 10. CDR3 length: 16 amino acids. CDR3 sequence (DNA): TGTGCCAGTAGTGTCGGGACAGGGGGCTGGATGGATGAGCAGTTCTTC. Translating it yields CASSVGTGGWMDEQFF.

The rearrangement joins TRBV27 to TRBJ1-1; D unclear. The CDR3 consists of 13 residues. V was pared by 3 bases and J by 8 bases, with 13 bases between. CDR1 is MNHEY, CDR2 SMNVEV, per germline (reference sequence). CDR3 bases: TGTGCCAGCAGTTTTTCGGGCGGGCAGGAAGCTTTCTTT. Its protein product is CASSFSGGQEAFF.

The gene calls are TRBV5-5 and TRBJ1-3, with D hard to call. Per germline, CDR1 SGHKS and CDR2 YYEKEE (reference sequence). This CDR3 spans 15 amino acids. Trimming shortened V by 0 bases and J by 4 bases, and 11 bases separated the two germline ends. Written as DNA, the CDR3 is TGTGCCAGCAGCTTGGCGGCGGGTGACGGAAACACCATATATTTT. Translated: CASSLAAGDGNTIYF.